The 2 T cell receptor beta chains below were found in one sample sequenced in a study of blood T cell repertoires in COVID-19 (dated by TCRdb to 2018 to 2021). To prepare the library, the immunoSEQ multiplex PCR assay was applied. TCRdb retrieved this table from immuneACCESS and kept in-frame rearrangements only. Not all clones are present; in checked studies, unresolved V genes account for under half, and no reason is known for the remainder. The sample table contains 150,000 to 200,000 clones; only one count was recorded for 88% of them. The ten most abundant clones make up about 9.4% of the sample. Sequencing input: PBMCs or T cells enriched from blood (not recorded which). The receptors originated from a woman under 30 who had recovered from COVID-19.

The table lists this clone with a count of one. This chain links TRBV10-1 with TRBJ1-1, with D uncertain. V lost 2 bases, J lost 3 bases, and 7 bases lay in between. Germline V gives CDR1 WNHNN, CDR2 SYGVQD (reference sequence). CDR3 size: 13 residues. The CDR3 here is CASSEGKYTEAFF. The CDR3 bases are TGCGCCAGCAGTGAGGGCAAATACACTGAAGCTTTCTTT.

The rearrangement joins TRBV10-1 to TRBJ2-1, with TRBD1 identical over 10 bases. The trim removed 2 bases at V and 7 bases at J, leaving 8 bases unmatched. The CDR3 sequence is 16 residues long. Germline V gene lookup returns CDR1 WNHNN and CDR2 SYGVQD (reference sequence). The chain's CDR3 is CASSEGGTGVPNEQFF. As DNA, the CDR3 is TGCGCCAGCAGTGAGGGGGGGACAGGGGTCCCTAATGAGCAGTTCTTC.